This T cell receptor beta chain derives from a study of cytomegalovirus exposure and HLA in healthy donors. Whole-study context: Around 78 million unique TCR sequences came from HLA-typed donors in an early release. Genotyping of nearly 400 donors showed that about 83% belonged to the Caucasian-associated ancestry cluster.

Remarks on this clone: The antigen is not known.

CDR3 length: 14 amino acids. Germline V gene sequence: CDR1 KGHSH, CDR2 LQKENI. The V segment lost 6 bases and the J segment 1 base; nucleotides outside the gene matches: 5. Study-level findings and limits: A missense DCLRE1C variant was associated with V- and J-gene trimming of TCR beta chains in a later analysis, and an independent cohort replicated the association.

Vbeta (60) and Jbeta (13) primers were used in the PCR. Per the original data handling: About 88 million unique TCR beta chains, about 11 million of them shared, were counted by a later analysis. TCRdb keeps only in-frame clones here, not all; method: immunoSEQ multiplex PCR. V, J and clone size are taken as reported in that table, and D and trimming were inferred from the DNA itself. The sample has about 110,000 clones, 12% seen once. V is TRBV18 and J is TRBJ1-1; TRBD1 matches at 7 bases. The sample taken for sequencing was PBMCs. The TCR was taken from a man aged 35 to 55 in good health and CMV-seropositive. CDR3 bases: TGTGCCAGCTCCTCGACAGGGAAGAACACTGAAGCTTTCTTT. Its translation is CASSSTGKNTEAFF.